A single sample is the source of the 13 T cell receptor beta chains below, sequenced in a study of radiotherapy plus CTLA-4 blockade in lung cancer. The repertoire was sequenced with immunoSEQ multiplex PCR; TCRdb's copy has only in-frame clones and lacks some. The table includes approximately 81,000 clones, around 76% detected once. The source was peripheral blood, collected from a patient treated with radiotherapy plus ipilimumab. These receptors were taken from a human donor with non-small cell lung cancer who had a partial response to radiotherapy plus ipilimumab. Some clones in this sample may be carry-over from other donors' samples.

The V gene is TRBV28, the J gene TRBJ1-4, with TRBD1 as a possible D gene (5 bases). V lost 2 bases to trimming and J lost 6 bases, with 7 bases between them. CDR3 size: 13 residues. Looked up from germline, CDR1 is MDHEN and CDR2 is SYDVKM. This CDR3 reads CASSLGGDEKLFF. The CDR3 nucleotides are TGTGCCAGCAGTTTAGGGGGGGATGAAAAACTGTTTTTT.

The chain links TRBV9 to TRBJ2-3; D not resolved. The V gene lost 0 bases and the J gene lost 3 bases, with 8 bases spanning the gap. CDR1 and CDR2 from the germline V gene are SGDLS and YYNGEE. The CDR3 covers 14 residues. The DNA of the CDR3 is TGTGCCAGCAGCGTAGCTACGCGGACAGATACGCAGTATTTT. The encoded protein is CASSVATRTDTQYF.

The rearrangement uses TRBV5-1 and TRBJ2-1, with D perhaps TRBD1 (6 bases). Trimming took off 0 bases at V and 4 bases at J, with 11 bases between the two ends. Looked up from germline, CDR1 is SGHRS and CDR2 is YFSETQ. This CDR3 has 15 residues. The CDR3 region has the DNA TGCGCCAGCAGCTTGGCCTGGGGGCAATACAATGAGCAGTTCTTC. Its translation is CASSLAWGQYNEQFF.

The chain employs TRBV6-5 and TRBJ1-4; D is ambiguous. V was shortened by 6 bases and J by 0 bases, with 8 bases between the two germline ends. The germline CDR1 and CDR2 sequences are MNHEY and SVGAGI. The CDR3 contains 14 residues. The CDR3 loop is CASSQLATNEKLFF. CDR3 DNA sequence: TGTGCCAGCAGCCAACTTGCAACTAATGAAAAACTGTTTTTT.

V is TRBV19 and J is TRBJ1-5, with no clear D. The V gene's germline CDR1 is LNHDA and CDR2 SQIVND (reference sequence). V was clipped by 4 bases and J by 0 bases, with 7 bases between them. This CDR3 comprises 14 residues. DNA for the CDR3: TGTGCCAGTAGTAGGAGGGATAGCAATCAGCCCCAGCATTTT. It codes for CASSRRDSNQPQHF.

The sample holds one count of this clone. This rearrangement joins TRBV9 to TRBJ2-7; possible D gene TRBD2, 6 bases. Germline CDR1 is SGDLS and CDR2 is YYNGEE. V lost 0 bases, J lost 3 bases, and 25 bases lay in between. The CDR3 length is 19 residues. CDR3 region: CASSVVVWGEQPYLYEQYF. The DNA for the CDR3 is TGTGCCAGCAGCGTAGTAGTGTGGGGGGAACAGCCCTATCTCTACGAGCAGTACTTC.

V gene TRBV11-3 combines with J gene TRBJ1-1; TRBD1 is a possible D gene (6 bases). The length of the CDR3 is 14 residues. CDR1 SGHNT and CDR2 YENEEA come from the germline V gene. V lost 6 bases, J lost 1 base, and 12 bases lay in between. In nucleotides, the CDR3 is TGTGCCAGCAGTTTTAGGGGGACGAACACTGAAGCTTTCTTT. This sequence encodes CASSFRGTNTEAFF.

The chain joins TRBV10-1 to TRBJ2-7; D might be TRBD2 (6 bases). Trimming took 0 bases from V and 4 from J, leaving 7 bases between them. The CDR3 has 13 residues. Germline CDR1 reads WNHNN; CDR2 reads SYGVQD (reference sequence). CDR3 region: CASSESSGYEQYF. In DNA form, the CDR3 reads TGCGCCAGCAGTGAGTCTAGCGGTTACGAGCAGTACTTC.

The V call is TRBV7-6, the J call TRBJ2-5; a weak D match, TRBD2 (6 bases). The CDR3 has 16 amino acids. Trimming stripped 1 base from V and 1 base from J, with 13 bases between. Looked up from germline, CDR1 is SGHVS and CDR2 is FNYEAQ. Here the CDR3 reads CASSLVIAGPQETQYF. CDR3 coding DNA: TGTGCCAGCAGCTTAGTGATTGCGGGGCCCCAAGAGACCCAGTACTTC.

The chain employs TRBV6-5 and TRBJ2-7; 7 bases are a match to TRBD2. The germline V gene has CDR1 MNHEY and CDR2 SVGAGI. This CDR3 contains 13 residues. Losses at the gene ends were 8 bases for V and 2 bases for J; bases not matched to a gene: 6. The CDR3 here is CASRAGRTYEQYF. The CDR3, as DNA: TGTGCCAGCCGAGCCGGGAGGACCTACGAGCAGTACTTC.

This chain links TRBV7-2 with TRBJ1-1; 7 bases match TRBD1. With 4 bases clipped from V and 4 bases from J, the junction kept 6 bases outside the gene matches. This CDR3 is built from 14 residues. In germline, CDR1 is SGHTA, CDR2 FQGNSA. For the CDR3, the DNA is TGTGCCAGCAGCTCCAACAGGGGTCTCACTGAAGCTTTCTTT. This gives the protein CASSSNRGLTEAFF.

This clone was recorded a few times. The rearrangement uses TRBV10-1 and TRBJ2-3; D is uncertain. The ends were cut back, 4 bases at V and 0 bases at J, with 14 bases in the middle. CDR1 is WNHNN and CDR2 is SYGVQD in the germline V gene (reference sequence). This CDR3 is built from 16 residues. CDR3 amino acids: CASSVSRDTSTDTQYF. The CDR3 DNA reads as TGCGCCAGCAGTGTTTCCCGTGACACTAGCACAGATACGCAGTATTTT.

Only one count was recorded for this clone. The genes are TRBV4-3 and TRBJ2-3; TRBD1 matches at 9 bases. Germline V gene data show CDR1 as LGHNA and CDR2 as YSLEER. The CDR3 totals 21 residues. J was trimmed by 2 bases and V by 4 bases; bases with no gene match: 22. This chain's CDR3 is CASSPKLIPSSGQGHTDTQYF. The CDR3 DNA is TGCGCCAGCAGCCCAAAACTCATTCCATCGTCGGGACAGGGCCACACAGATACGCAGTATTTT.